The rows below give T cell receptor beta chains drawn from one sample of a study of tumor and adjacent non-tumor tissue in lung cancer. TCRdb called the multiplex PCR reads again in MiXCR, with one record for every CDR3 protein. The table includes about 200,000 distinct CDR3 sequences, less than 80% detected once. Sequencing was performed on lung tumor tissue. These receptors all come from a man in his 60s with non-small cell lung cancer. The CDR3 runs from the conserved cysteine through the conserved F or W. A D gene is named only where the DNA matches it firmly. Size is omitted from some rows. Given values are once, few, many or a class for expanded clones.

>TRBJ1-3|TRBV28|NA|NA
TGTGCCAGCATGACAACTGCGAGACACTCTGGAAACACCATATATTTT
CASMTTARHSGNTIYF
>TRBJ1-1|TRBV28|once|TRBD1
TGTGCCAGCAACCTCCCCAGGGGGGAACGAACTGAAGCTTTCTTT
CASNLPRGERTEAFF
>TRBJ2-2|TRBV11-3|NA|NA
TGTGCTAACAGCTCTCCCGCCCTGCAAATCACCGGGGAGCTGTTTTTC
CANSSPALQITGELFF
>TRBJ1-2|TRBV4-1|once|NA
TGCGCCAGCAGCCAAGATCGCTGGGAACGTGGCTACACCTTC
CASSQDRWERGYTF
>TRBJ1-2|TRBV5-6|NA|NA
TGTGCCAGCAGCTTTGGGGGCCCAGGCCTCTATGACTACACCTTC
CASSFGGPGLYDYTF
>TRBJ1-2|TRBV6-5|few|NA
TGTGCCAGTAGTTTCCTAGCGGATCCAAATGGCTACACCTTC
CASSFLADPNGYTF
>TRBJ2-5|TRBV11-2|NA|TRBD2
TGTGCAAGCACGGAGCGGGGGTTAGAGACCCAGTACTTC
CASTERGLETQYF
>TRBJ2-1|TRBV10-1|many|TRBD2
TGCGCCAGCAGTGCGGAACTAGCGGGAGTGACTGAGCAGTTCTTC
CASSAELAGVTEQFF
>TRBJ2-7|TRBV11-3|NA|TRBD1
TGTGCCAGCAGCCCGCAGGACAGGGACCACGAGCAGTACTTC
CASSPQDRDHEQYF
>TRBJ2-3|TRBV10-3|NA|TRBD2
TGTGCCATCAGTGAGTCTAGCGGGAGAGCCACAGATACGCAGTATTTT
CAISESSGRATDTQYF
>TRBJ1-2|TRBV9|NA|NA
TGTGCCAGCAACTCAGCGGGGGGAGTCCGTTCATCTGGCTACACCTTC
CASNSAGGVRSSGYTF
>TRBJ2-2|TRBV4-3|few|NA
TGCGCCAGCACAGACAGCCCCACCGGGGAGCTGTTTTTT
CASTDSPTGELFF
>TRBJ2-2|TRBV11-3|once|TRBD2
TGTTCCAGCAATTCCCGGGGAGCGGGAGGATACAGAGCCGGGGAGCTGTTTTTT
CSSNSRGAGGYRAGELFF
>TRBJ2-1|TRBV12-3/TRBV12-4|NA|TRBD2
TGTGCCAGCAGCCGTACTAGCGGGGGGTCCTACAATGATCAGTTCTTC
CASSRTSGGSYNDQFF
>TRBJ2-5|TRBV20-1|NA|TRBD2
TGCACTGCTACTAGCGGGAGAGTAGAGACCCAGTACTTC
CTATSGRVETQYF
>TRBJ1-2|TRBV6-2/TRBV6-3|many|NA
TGTGCCAGCAGTTCCGACAGTCGCCGCGGCTACACCTTC
CASSSDSRRGYTF
>TRBJ2-7|TRBV6-1|NA|NA
TGTGCCAGCAGCCTTAGTCGTAGGGACAAAGCTTACGAGCAGTACTTC
CASSLSRRDKAYEQYF
>TRBJ2-2|TRBV20-1|NA|NA
TGCAGTGCTAGAGTTGGAGGCACAAACCCCGGGGAGCTGTTTTTT
CSARVGGTNPGELFF
>TRBJ2-4|TRBV5-5|few|TRBD1
TGTGCCAGCAGCTTGGCCGGGGGACAGGGAGTAAACATTCAGTACTTC
CASSLAGGQGVNIQYF
>TRBJ1-1|TRBV11-3|NA|TRBD1
TGTGCCAGCAGCTTAGGCCAGGGGGGAGGATCTGAAGCTCTCTTT
CASSLGQGGGSEALF
>TRBJ2-7|TRBV6-5|many|NA
TGTGCCAGCAGTCCTATGTGGGGGGGCCGCTACGAGCAGTACTTC
CASSPMWGGRYEQYF
>TRBJ2-6|TRBV12-5|few|NA
TGTGCTAGTGCCCAAGGGGGTCTAGCTGAGGCCAACGTCCTGACTTTC
CASAQGGLAEANVLTF
>TRBJ2-7|TRBV29-1|NA|TRBD1
TGCAGTGTTGGACAGGGGCTCTACAAGCAGTACTTC
CSVGQGLYKQYF
>TRBJ2-5|TRBV7-2|NA|NA
TGTATCAGCAGCTCGATGGGGCCAAACCTCCAAGAGACCCAGTACTTC
CISSSMGPNLQETQYF
>TRBJ1-1|TRBV11-3|NA|NA
TGTGCCAGCAGCTCGTCAGGATTTACTGAAACTTTCTTT
CASSSSGFTETFF
>TRBJ2-6|TRBV6-2/TRBV6-3|many|NA
TGTGCCAGCAGTTTTGGCTCTGGGGCCAACGTCCTGACTTTC
CASSFGSGANVLTF
>TRBJ1-5|TRBV12-3/TRBV12-4|NA|NA
TGTGCCAGCAGTTTATTTGGGGGAGAGGGCTTAGAGCCCCAGCATTTT
CASSLFGGEGLEPQHF
>TRBJ1-3|TRBV6-5|NA|NA
TGTGCCAGCAGTCAGTCGGATTCTGGAAACACCATATATTTT
CASSQSDSGNTIYF
>TRBJ2-5|TRBV29-1|NA|TRBD2
TGCAGTGTTAGATTGGCGGGGGAAGAGACCCAGTACTTC
CSVRLAGEETQYF
>TRBJ1-5|TRBV20-1|NA|NA
TGCAGTGCTAATGCAGGCGCAGACAATCAGCCCCAGCATTTT
CSANAGADNQPQHF
>TRBJ2-7|TRBV11-1|NA|TRBD1
TGTGCCAGCAGCTCTTCCTCCGGGACAGGGTACAAGCAGTACTTC
CASSSSSGTGYKQYF
>TRBJ2-1|TRBV11-3|many|NA
TGTGCCAGCAGCTTAGCACGGTATAATGAGCAGTTCTTC
CASSLARYNEQFF
>TRBJ2-1|TRBV12-3/TRBV12-4|NA|NA
TGTGCCAGCAGTGCCGCCGGACTACCCTACAATGAGCAGTTCTTC
CASSAAGLPYNEQFF
>TRBJ1-1|TRBV28|few|NA
TGTGCCAGCAAGCGACACGGGACGAACACTGAAGCTTTCTTT
CASKRHGTNTEAFF
>TRBJ1-4|TRBV20-1|NA|TRBD1
TGCAGTGCCAAGGACGACAGGGGTGATGAAAGTCTGTTTTTT
CSAKDDRGDESLFF
>TRBJ1-3|TRBV6-1|NA|TRBD1
TGTGCCAGCGGGGAACAGGGGGCTGGGAGAAACATCATATATTTT
CASGEQGAGRNIIYF
>TRBJ1-4|TRBV6-5|few|NA
TGTGCCAGCAGTTACTCACTGCGGGGGCTTTTTGAAAAACTCTTTTTT
CASSYSLRGLFEKLFF
>TRBJ2-2|TRBV5-5|once|NA
TGTGCCAGCAACTCTGGGTTCGTCGACGCCGGGGAGCTGTTTTTT
CASNSGFVDAGELFF
>TRBJ1-4|TRBV12-3/TRBV12-4|NA|NA
TGTGCCAGCAGTTTAGGGGACATGGCTTTTGAAACACTGTTTTTT
CASSLGDMAFETLFF
>TRBJ2-7|TRBV20-1|NA|NA
TGCAGTGCTCGAGACGGGGCAGGGAAAGAGCAGTACTTC
CSARDGAGKEQYF
>TRBJ2-1|TRBV10-1|few|TRBD2
TGCGCCAGCCCAAGCGGGAGCGGTGAGCAGTTCTTC
CASPSGSGEQFF
>TRBJ1-1|TRBV20-1|few|NA
TGCAGTGCTAGAGGCGGAATAGGGGCGGTGAACACTGAAGCTTTCTTT
CSARGGIGAVNTEAFF
>TRBJ1-2|TRBV2|NA|NA
TGTGCCAGCAGAGAGCCCCTCTATGTTGGCTACACCTTC
CASREPLYVGYTF
>TRBJ2-2|TRBV20-1|NA|TRBD2
TGCAATGCTAGAGTAGGGGGACTAGCGGACACCGGGGAGCTGTTTTTT
CNARVGGLADTGELFF
>TRBJ2-7|TRBV6-2/TRBV6-3|NA|NA
TGTGCCAGCAGCGACCCTGGCTCAAGGGTGATCTACGAGCAGTACTTC
CASSDPGSRVIYEQYF